These T cell receptor beta chains were read from a single sample in a study of coeliac disease. The repertoire was sequenced with immunoSEQ multiplex PCR; TCRdb's copy has only in-frame clones and lacks some. The table has 3,000 to 4,000 clones, about 66% seen once. Sequencing was carried out using intraepithelial lymphocytes from the gut. These receptors were collected from a woman aged 55-69 years with active celiac disease. Both conserved end residues are part of each CDR3. A D gene is named only where the DNA matches it firmly. Part of the rows lack a size; the others show once, few, many or a class for expanded clones.

J	size	D	V	CDR3	DNA
TRBJ2-3	-	-	TRBV7-2	CASSPGISRRPTDTQYF	TGTGCCAGCAGCCCCGGAATTAGCAGACGTCCCACAGATACGCAGTATTTT
TRBJ1-4	-	TRBD1	TRBV6-6	CASSFPTGVNEKLFF	TGTGCCAGCAGTTTCCCGACAGGGGTTAATGAAAAACTGTTTTTT
TRBJ2-2	once	TRBD1	TRBV6-1	CASRSDRGYTGELFF	TGTGCCAGCAGGAGTGACAGGGGGTACACCGGGGAGCTGTTTTTT
TRBJ2-3	few	-	TRBV6-6	CASRDQGRSTDTQYF	TGTGCCAGCAGGGACCAGGGGCGGAGCACAGATACGCAGTATTTT
TRBJ1-4	-	-	TRBV7-4	CASSFWGGTNEKLFF	TGTGCCAGCAGCTTTTGGGGAGGAACCAATGAAAAACTGTTTTTT
TRBJ1-5	-	TRBD1	TRBV4-1	CASSQASGQVNQPQHF	TGCGCCAGCAGCCAGGCCTCGGGACAGGTCAATCAGCCCCAGCATTTT
TRBJ1-2	few	TRBD1	TRBV9	CASSLSGTGLDGYTF	TGTGCCAGCAGCTTAAGCGGGACAGGGCTCGATGGCTACACCTTC
TRBJ1-2	few	-	TRBV28	CASSFNSRNYGYTF	TGTGCCAGCAGTTTTAACTCCCGGAACTATGGCTACACCTTC
TRBJ1-2	-	-	TRBV4-3	CASSQALLEGNYGYTF	TGCGCCAGCAGCCAAGCTTTGTTGGAGGGTAACTATGGCTACACCTTC
TRBJ1-2	-	-	TRBV5-1	CASSLSPRNGYTF	TGCGCCAGCAGCTTGTCTCCGAGGAATGGCTACACCTTC
TRBJ2-1	medium-sized	-	TRBV5-8	CASSNRHRSYNEQFF	TGTGCCAGCAGCAACAGGCACCGGTCCTACAATGAGCAGTTCTTC